Sequencing of this TCR beta chain was carried out in a study of blood T cell repertoires in COVID-19 (dated by TCRdb to about 2020). Broadly, across the study: Samples covering the acute and convalescent phases of COVID-19 were provided by collaborators in the United States, Italy and Spain. The prospective study material was composed of cDNA or gDNA derived from T cells, B-cell-depleted T cells, or PBMCs. The repertoires were made available in a free public database intended to serve as a resource for research on the immune response to SARS-CoV-2. Where HLA class I and class II types were available, the types were taken from metadata supplied by the sample provider, not from assay-based typing. The samples were drawn from two sources: the first 160 participants of the ongoing ImmuneRACE study, and 950 to 1,500 subjects contributed by 6 global collaborators. The dataset comprised deeply sampled blood TCRbeta repertoires from subjects exposed to, actively infected with, or recovered from COVID-19. Sample metadata almost always included a de-identified subject ID, COVID-19 status, age in years and sex.

Overall results and qualifications from the work: How much clinical and demographic metadata was included differed by source and by participant, and the metadata was provided uncurated.

The cysteine opens and the phenylalanine closes a CDR3 of 14 amino acids. The only DNA kept is the CDR3, 42 bases in frame from the first base. Trimming costs V 5 bases and J 6 bases, and their ends lie 14 bases apart. Reading the germline V gene gives CDR1 MNHEY and CDR2 SVGAGI. TCRbeta CDR3 regions were amplified from genomic DNA using the immunoSEQ Assay, a bias-controlled multiplex PCR. The published analysis was carried out like this. Within the assay, amplification of reference gene primers was used to estimate how many nucleated cells each sample contained. To quantify the absolute abundance of each unique TCRbeta CDR3 rearrangement, sequence reads were collapsed and filtered. For each sample, productive Simpson clonality was calculated as the square root of Simpson's diversity index across productive rearrangements. Sourced from immuneACCESS, this table was stored by TCRdb with only in-frame sequences that have V and J called. A share of the clones is absent; for the studies checked, an unresolved V gene accounts for under half, and the remainder has no known explanation. V, J and clone size are those of that table, while D and trimming were read from the DNA. The sample has about 440,000 clones on record, about 89% of them singletons. Of the sample, around 4.4% falls within the top ten clones.

Collaborating institutions collected whole blood in K2EDTA tubes following their own protocols. For TCRbeta analysis, collaborator samples were shipped as frozen whole blood, as isolated PBMCs, or as DNA extracted from either sample type. As concerns this clone: No antigen is known for it. Base qualities are not at hand, and no much larger clone is one base apart.

Sequenced material: peripheral blood. The TCR sequence derives from a woman aged 30 to 39 with acute or convalescent COVID-19. The chain joins TRBV6-5 to TRBJ2-1, with TRBD2 perhaps the D gene, on 5 matching bases. The CDR3 region has the sequence CASSKIVTSNEQFF. The DNA is as follows: TGTGCCAGCAGTAAAATTGTAACTAGCAATGAGCAGTTCTTC.